This passage covers 25 T cell receptor beta chains from one sample sequenced in a study of cytomegalovirus exposure and HLA in healthy donors. Profiled with immunoSEQ multiplex PCR; TCRdb holds only in-frame clones, not every one. The table has approximately 270,000 clones, more than 75% seen once. The sample taken for sequencing was PBMCs. The source of these receptors is a young man in good health and CMV-seropositive.

This clone appeared a single time. The gene calls are TRBV29-1 and TRBJ1-3; D is unclear. This CDR3 is 13 amino acids long. Between the trimmed V and J ends, which lost 5 bases and 2 bases, there was a span of 10 bases. Germline-derived CDR1 and CDR2 are SQVTM and ANQGSEA. The CDR3 DNA reads as TGCAGCGTTCACAGCTATGCTGGAAACACCATATATTTT. It translates to CSVHSYAGNTIYF.

The chain recombines TRBV27 with TRBJ2-5; no definite D call. V was clipped by 6 bases and J by 4 bases, with 9 bases between them. Germline V CDR1 and CDR2: MNHEY, SMNVEV (reference sequence). The CDR3 contains 12 residues. CDR3 sequence: CASSRNTETQYF. The CDR3 region has the DNA TGTGCCAGCAGCCGTAATACAGAGACCCAGTACTTC.

The chain has TRBV25-1 and TRBJ2-1; 7 bases fit TRBD1. Germline V gene data show CDR1 as MGHDK and CDR2 as SYGVNS. V lost 6 bases to trimming and J lost 3 bases; unmatched junction nucleotides: 8. The CDR3 consists of 15 residues. The CDR3 protein is CASSHRGRGYNEQFF. In nucleotides, the CDR3 is TGTGCCAGCAGCCACAGGGGTCGAGGCTACAATGAGCAGTTCTTC.

The rearrangement joins TRBV7-6 to TRBJ1-1; D not certain. Trimming took off 5 bases at V and 2 bases at J, with 12 bases between the two ends. CDR3 length equals 14 residues. The V gene's germline CDR1 is SGHVS and CDR2 FNYEAQ. CDR3 coding DNA: TGTGCCAGCAGCCCGGGAACCCTAAACACTGAAGCTTTCTTT. The encoded protein is CASSPGTLNTEAFF.

The sample holds one count of this clone. V usage is TRBV7-2 and J usage is TRBJ2-7; D is perhaps TRBD1 (5 bases). Trimming pared 5 bases from V and 2 bases from J, leaving 16 bases between. Germline values: CDR1 SGHTA, CDR2 FQGNSA. The CDR3 consists of 15 residues. The CDR3 nucleotides are TGTGCCAGCAGCCCCCCTCTGACAGCAACCTACGAGCAGTACTTC. Translating gives CASSPPLTATYEQYF.

The chain combines TRBV19 with TRBJ2-7; D uncertain. This CDR3 contains 14 residues. V gave up 5 bases and J gave up 2 bases, with 13 bases separating them. In germline, CDR1 is LNHDA, CDR2 SQIVND (reference sequence). The CDR3 coding sequence is TGTGCCAGTAGTGTCCAAAGATTAGCCTACGAGCAGTACTTC. It yields the protein CASSVQRLAYEQYF.

CDR3 coding DNA: TGTGCCAGCAGTGAATCGATTGCGGGGTCCTACGAGCAGTACTTC. Translating gives CASSESIAGSYEQYF. This chain uses TRBV25-1 with TRBJ2-7; TRBD2 might be the D (6 bases). Germline V gene data show CDR1 as MGHDK and CDR2 as SYGVNS. V was clipped by 1 base and J by 1 base, with 11 bases between them. The CDR3 runs to 15 residues.

This clone was counted once. This chain joins TRBV9 and TRBJ2-3; D is perhaps TRBD1 (5 bases). The V gene's germline CDR1 is SGDLS and CDR2 YYNGEE. This CDR3 region has 15 residues. Trimming removed 0 bases at V and 0 bases at J, with 8 bases between. In DNA, the CDR3 is TGTGCCAGCAGCGTAGAGGGGCGCAGCACAGATACGCAGTATTTT. Residues: CASSVEGRSTDTQYF.

This chain uses TRBV5-1 with TRBJ2-6; unclear D gene. CDR3 length: 15 amino acids. CDR1 SGHRS and CDR2 YFSETQ come from the germline V gene. V gave up 2 bases and J gave up 1 base, with 7 bases separating them. In DNA form, the CDR3 reads TGCGCCAGCAGCTTCCTCATATCTGGGGCCAACGTCCTGACTTTC. Its translation: CASSFLISGANVLTF. The full variable domain, its missing parts supplied by reference TRBV5-1 and TRBJ2-6, is KAGVTQTPRYLIKTRGQQVTLSCSPISGHRSVSWYQQTPGQGLQFLFEYFSETQRNKGNFPGRFSGRQFSNSRSEMNVSTLELGDSALYLCASSFLISGANVLTFGAGSRLTVL.

This sequence joins TRBV6-5 and TRBJ2-2; 12 bases align to TRBD2. V lost 3 bases, J lost 9 bases, and 8 bases stayed unmatched. The CDR3 sequence is 16 residues long. CDR1 MNHEY and CDR2 SVGAGI come from the germline V gene. CDR3 sequence reads: CASSYPSGRATRELFF. The CDR3 bases are TGTGCCAGCAGTTATCCTAGCGGGAGGGCCACAAGGGAGCTGTTTTTT.

The chain uses TRBV5-4 and TRBJ1-1, with 12 nucleotides matching TRBD1. Germline-derived CDR1 and CDR2 are SGHNT and YYREEE (reference sequence). The CDR3 length is 15 residues. J gave up 4 bases and V 5 bases, and 6 bases lay outside the gene matches. The CDR3 DNA sequence: TGTGCCAGCAGAGAGGGACAGGGGGCGGCCACTGAAGCTTTCTTT. This encodes CASREGQGAATEAFF. Full variable domain (rest looked up from reference TRBV5-4 and TRBJ1-1): ETGVTQSPTHLIKTRGQQVTLRCSSQSGHNTVSWYQQALGQGPQFIFQYYREEENGRGNFPPRFSGLQFPNYSSELNVNALELDDSALYLCASREGQGAATEAFFGQGTRLTVV.

The genes are TRBV30 and TRBJ1-2, with no clear D. V lost 2 bases, J lost 3 bases, and 16 bases lay in between. Germline CDR1 is GTSNPN and CDR2 is SVGIG (reference sequence). The CDR3 extends over 15 amino acids. This CDR3 is CAWSRFGPWDYGYTF. DNA of the CDR3: TGTGCCTGGAGTCGCTTTGGTCCTTGGGACTATGGCTACACCTTC.

This clone was counted between two and nine times. The chain uses TRBV19 and TRBJ1-5; a weak D match, TRBD1 (6 bases). The CDR3 contains 14 residues. V was clipped by 5 bases and J by 5 bases, with 13 bases between them. The germline CDR1 and CDR2 sequences are LNHDA and SQIVND (reference sequence). For the CDR3, the DNA is TGTGCCAGTAGTTCCGGACAGATTTATCAGCCCCAGCATTTT. This encodes CASSSGQIYQPQHF.

This chain connects TRBV5-4 to TRBJ2-7, with a tentative D call TRBD2 (6 bases). The CDR3 contains 15 residues. Germline CDR1 is SGHNT and CDR2 is YYREEE (reference sequence). V was clipped by 4 bases and J by 0 bases, with 14 bases between them. In DNA, the CDR3 is TGTGCCAGCAGCGGGCGGGACCGACCCTCCTACGAGCAGTACTTC. Its translation is CASSGRDRPSYEQYF. Based on the CDR3 plus reference TRBV5-4 and TRBJ2-7, the full variable domain is ETGVTQSPTHLIKTRGQQVTLRCSSQSGHNTVSWYQQALGQGPQFIFQYYREEENGRGNFPPRFSGLQFPNYSSELNVNALELDDSALYLCASSGRDRPSYEQYFGPGTRLTVT.

The chain combines TRBV4-1 with TRBJ1-4; 9 bases map to TRBD1. CDR3 length: 16 residues. The germline gives CDR1 MGHRA, CDR2 YSYEKL. V lost 0 bases to trimming and J lost 8 bases; unmatched junction nucleotides: 7. The CDR3 loop is CASSQDRTGVHEKLFF. DNA for the CDR3: TGCGCCAGCAGCCAAGATCGGACAGGGGTCCACGAAAAACTGTTTTTT.

V and J are TRBV27 and TRBJ2-7, with D maybe TRBD2 (5 bases). Trimming pared 3 bases from V and 4 bases from J, leaving 13 bases between. Germline CDR1 and CDR2: MNHEY and SMNVEV (reference sequence). The CDR3 has 14 residues. For the CDR3, the DNA is TGTGCCAGCAGTTTTGTGGGAGTAGGTTACGAGCAGTACTTC. The encoded protein is CASSFVGVGYEQYF.

The chain is built from TRBV28 and TRBJ1-5, with D unresolved. The CDR3 contains 15 residues. Germline CDR1 is MDHEN and CDR2 is SYDVKM. V lost 8 bases and J lost 3, with 17 bases in between. The CDR3 DNA is TGTGCCAGCGGTTGGTCTCTTTGGGTCAATCAGCCCCAGCATTTT. This encodes CASGWSLWVNQPQHF.

CDR3 in amino acids: CSVRQGLNTEAFF. In DNA, the CDR3 is TGCAGCGTCCGACAGGGCCTGAACACTGAAGCTTTCTTT. V is TRBV29-1 and J is TRBJ1-1, with 7 bases fitting TRBD1. After removal of 6 bases from V and 0 bases from J, the junction contained 4 bases not matched to a gene. CDR1 SQVTM and CDR2 ANQGSEA come from the germline V gene. This CDR3 contains 13 residues.

The CDR3 DNA follows: TGTGCCAGCAGCGTCGGGACTCTGTCCCAAGAGACCCAGTACTTC. Protein product: CASSVGTLSQETQYF. This chain links TRBV9 with TRBJ2-5; perhaps TRBD2 as D (6 bases). The CDR3 spans 15 residues. Germline V gene sequence: CDR1 SGDLS, CDR2 YYNGEE. V was trimmed by 2 bases and J by 1 base, leaving 12 bases between them.

The chain uses TRBV10-3 and TRBJ2-1; TRBD2 aligns across 11 bases. The germline V gene encodes CDR1 ENHRY and CDR2 SYGVKD. With V trimmed by 3 bases and J by 8 bases, 3 bases remained unmatched. This CDR3 is built from 14 residues. The DNA for the CDR3 is TGTGCCATCAGTGATAGCGGGAGGGCCGATGAGCAGTTCTTC. Translating gives CAISDSGRADEQFF.

The table lists this clone with a count of one. The chain recombines TRBV6-1 with TRBJ1-2; TRBD1 might be the D (6 bases). This CDR3 has 15 residues. Germline lookup yields CDR1 MNHNS and CDR2 SASEGT. V gave up 6 bases and J gave up 4 bases, with 18 bases separating them. CDR3 in amino acids: CASSPRPGAGYGYTF. The CDR3 DNA reads TGTGCCAGCAGCCCGCGGCCAGGGGCGGGCTATGGCTACACCTTC.

The CDR3, as DNA: TGTGCCAGTAGTGGCCGGGACAGATCCTACGAGCAGTACTTC. It codes for CASSGRDRSYEQYF. The chain is built from TRBV19 and TRBJ2-7, with 7 positions matching TRBD1. The CDR3 extends over 14 amino acids. CDR1 LNHDA and CDR2 SQIVND come from the germline V gene (reference sequence). The V segment lost 5 bases and the J segment 1 base; nucleotides outside the gene matches: 5.

For this clone: The same CDR3 also results from other DNA sequences found in this sample. The chain is built from TRBV18 and TRBJ2-7; 11 nucleotides agree with TRBD1. The germline gives CDR1 KGHSH, CDR2 LQKENI. This CDR3 comprises 14 residues. V gave up 2 bases and J gave up 4 bases; unmatched junction bases: 1. The DNA for the CDR3 is TGTGCCAGCTCACCAGGGACAGGGGGTTACGAGCAGTACTTC. Protein: CASSPGTGGYEQYF.

J is TRBJ2-1 and V is TRBV6-4; no reliable D call. CDR3 length: 14 residues. Germline CDR1 is MRHNA and CDR2 is SNTAGT. V lost 4 bases and J lost 4, with 11 bases in between. The CDR3 spells CASSARAPYNEQFF. The CDR3 nucleotides read TGTGCCAGCAGTGCCCGAGCTCCTTACAATGAGCAGTTCTTC.

The chain joins TRBV5-1 to TRBJ1-2; 10 nucleotides agree with TRBD1. CDR1 and CDR2 (germline): SGHRS, YFSETQ. The CDR3 runs 17 residues. After removal of 4 bases from V and 0 bases from J, the junction contained 9 bases not matched to a gene. The CDR3 nucleotides are TGCGCCAGCAGCCCATGGACAGGGGGGGAAACTAACTATGGCTACACCTTC. Translation gives CASSPWTGGETNYGYTF.